This T cell receptor (beta chain) originates from a study of identical twins. Regarding this clonotype: The antigen remains undetermined.

Whole-study results and caveats: Interpretation of the results relied on cross-sectional statistical analysis and not on following the same donors. The study found excess low generation probability among twin-shared out-of-frame alpha sequences. Analyses based on zero insertions could be partly confounded by invariant MAIT and iNKT cells.

TCRdb processed the 5' RACE reads anew with MiXCR; each CDR3 protein has one entry. Among under 900,000 distinct CDR3 sequences listed, approximately 13% were seen once. Separately, the same data were catalogued under a study of yellow fever vaccine responses in identical twins. According to that study: Twins reportedly showed a vaccine T cell response that seemed partly convergent and partly personalized.

The sequence was obtained from a woman aged 18-29 years in good health. The specimen sequenced was PBMCs.

CDR3 sequence reads: CSAREGGVEAFF. The CDR3 DNA sequence: TGCAGTGCTAGAGAAGGGGGTGTTGAAGCTTTCTTT. The chain joins TRBV20-1 to TRBJ1-1, with TRBD1 as a possible D gene (6 bases). The CDR3 length is 12 residues. The V gene's germline CDR1 is DFQATT and CDR2 SNEGSKA (reference sequence). V gave up 0 bases and J gave up 7 bases, with 9 bases separating them.